The 29 T cell receptor beta chains presented below share a single source sample, sequenced in a study of cytomegalovirus exposure and HLA in healthy donors. TCRdb keeps only in-frame clones here, not all; method: immunoSEQ multiplex PCR. The sample has 150,000 or so clones; roughly 89% are singletons. Sequencing was done on a sample of PBMCs. The receptors were sampled from a young woman in good health and CMV-seropositive.

The chain has TRBV11-2 and TRBJ2-4, with D possibly being TRBD2 (6 bases). Trimming cost V 6 bases and J 0 bases, with 12 bases left between them. The length of the CDR3 is 15 residues. Per germline, CDR1 SGHAT and CDR2 FQNNGV. CDR3: CASRKPGLAKNIQYF. CDR3 nucleotides: TGTGCCAGCAGGAAACCGGGACTAGCCAAAAACATTCAGTACTTC.

The chain recombines TRBV19 with TRBJ1-5, with 9 bases identical to TRBD1. The junction had 6 bases not matched to a gene; V was cut back by 5 bases and J by 4 bases. Germline V CDR1 and CDR2: LNHDA, SQIVND (reference sequence). The length of the CDR3 is 15 residues. The CDR3 DNA sequence: TGTGCCAGTAGTCCGTGGACAGGGGAAAATCAGCCCCAGCATTTT. Protein product: CASSPWTGENQPQHF.

This chain joins TRBV2 and TRBJ2-7; 7 nucleotides agree with TRBD1. Unmatched junction bases numbered 3, after V lost 1 base and J lost 0 bases. Looked up from germline, CDR1 is SNHLY and CDR2 is FYNNEI. The CDR3 consists of 15 residues. The CDR3 sequence is CASSEEGADSYEQYF. CDR3 nucleotide sequence: TGTGCCAGCAGTGAAGAGGGGGCAGACTCCTACGAGCAGTACTTC. The variable domain in full, with the rest retrieved from reference TRBV2 and TRBJ2-7, is EPEVTQTPSHQVTQMGQEVILRCVPISNHLYFYWYRQILGQKVEFLVSFYNNEISEKSEIFDDQFSVERPDGSNFTLKIRSTKLEDSAMYFCASSEEGADSYEQYFGPGTRLTVT.

The chain has TRBV19 and TRBJ1-3, with D perhaps TRBD1 (5 bases). CDR1 is LNHDA, CDR2 SQIVND, per germline (reference sequence). The CDR3 is 13 residues long. V was trimmed by 7 bases and J by 2 bases, leaving 9 bases between them. CDR3: CASTPQAGNTIYF. Written as DNA, the CDR3 is TGTGCCAGTACCCCACAGGCTGGAAACACCATATATTTT.

The V gene is TRBV28, the J gene TRBJ2-7; D perhaps matches TRBD1 (5 bases). Germline assignment: CDR1 MDHEN and CDR2 SYDVKM. This CDR3 has 14 amino acids. V was shortened by 6 bases and J by 1 base, with 13 bases between the two germline ends. CDR3 coding DNA: TGTGCCAGCAGCTCCTGGGGCCTATCCTACGAGCAGTACTTC. This sequence encodes CASSSWGLSYEQYF.

V usage is TRBV11-2 and J usage is TRBJ2-5; 9 positions agree with TRBD2. There are 17 residues in the CDR3. After removal of 0 bases from V and 5 bases from J, the junction contained 10 bases not matched to a gene. CDR1 is SGHAT and CDR2 is FQNNGV in the germline V gene. CDR3 nucleotides: TGTGCCAGCAGCTTAGATGGAGCGGGGGGCCCGTCCGAGACCCAGTACTTC. Encoded protein: CASSLDGAGGPSETQYF.

The sample holds a few counts of this clone. This chain links TRBV4-2 with TRBJ1-6; D is possibly TRBD1 (5 bases). Germline V gene data show CDR1 as LGHNA and CDR2 as YNFKEQ. CDR3 length equals 14 residues. Deletions cut 4 bases from V and 8 bases from J, with 12 bases between. The CDR3 here is CASSLMVGDSPLHF. CDR3 in DNA: TGTGCCAGCAGCCTAATGGTAGGGGATTCACCCCTCCACTTT.

This chain joins TRBV28 and TRBJ1-1; D uncertain. The CDR3 contains 14 residues. Looked up from germline, CDR1 is MDHEN and CDR2 is SYDVKM. V lost 7 bases and J lost 2, with 14 bases in between. The CDR3 region is CASTREVYNTEAFF. CDR3 coding DNA: TGTGCCAGCACGAGGGAGGTTTATAACACTGAAGCTTTCTTT.

The chain carries TRBV7-2 and TRBJ1-2; 10 positions match TRBD1. Germline CDR1 and CDR2: SGHTA and FQGNSA. The CDR3 covers 14 residues. With 5 bases clipped from V and 4 bases from J, the junction kept 4 bases outside the gene matches. This CDR3 reads CASSEDRGPYGYTF. In DNA form, the CDR3 reads TGTGCCAGCAGCGAAGACAGGGGGCCCTATGGCTACACCTTC.

V and J are TRBV27 and TRBJ1-2; TRBD1 matches at 8 bases. J gave up 4 bases and V 2 bases, and 3 bases lay outside the gene matches. The germline gives CDR1 MNHEY, CDR2 SMNVEV (reference sequence). The CDR3 consists of 14 residues. CDR3 loop: CASSLGRGPYGYTF. CDR3 DNA: TGTGCCAGCAGTTTAGGCAGGGGGCCCTATGGCTACACCTTC.

CDR3 loop: CAISDPQPGGEQYF. Here the CDR3 DNA reads TGTGCCATCAGTGATCCGCAACCAGGGGGCGAGCAGTACTTC. The gene calls are TRBV10-3 and TRBJ2-7; 7 nucleotides align to TRBD1. The CDR3 extends over 14 amino acids. The V and J ends lost 3 bases and 6 bases, in that order; junction bases with no gene match: 8. The V gene's germline CDR1 is ENHRY and CDR2 SYGVKD.

J is TRBJ2-7 and V is TRBV7-2; 8 positions match TRBD1. The CDR3 runs to 16 residues. Germline values: CDR1 SGHTA, CDR2 FQGNSA. The V and J ends lost 0 bases and 4 bases, in that order; junction bases with no gene match: 8. The CDR3 DNA is TGTGCCAGCAGCTTAGCGCCGGGCAGGGGGCAGTACGAGCAGTACTTC. This gives the protein CASSLAPGRGQYEQYF.

This chain connects TRBV18 to TRBJ2-2, with 7 bases matching TRBD2. This CDR3 region has 14 residues. CDR1 and CDR2 (germline): KGHSH, LQKENI. Trimming took 10 bases from V and 7 from J; bases not matched to a gene: 12. The CDR3 coding sequence is TGTGCCACCGCCGGGCGGGGGTCGGACGGGGAGCTGTTTTTT. Amino acid sequence: CATAGRGSDGELFF.

J is TRBJ1-1 and V is TRBV7-3; perhaps TRBD1 as D (6 bases). Trimming cost V 5 bases and J 10 bases, with 14 bases left between them. Germline V gene sequence: CDR1 SGHTA, CDR2 FQGTGA. The CDR3 is 12 residues long. This chain's CDR3 is CASSAQGRAAFF. CDR3 nucleotides: TGTGCCAGCAGCGCCCAGGGGCGGGCAGCTTTCTTT.

This chain uses TRBV29-1 with TRBJ2-1; 7 bases map to TRBD1. CDR3 length: 15 residues. Germline V CDR1 and CDR2: SQVTM, ANQGSEA. Trimming at V came to 5 bases and at J to 5 bases, leaving 12 bases not matched to a gene. For the CDR3, the DNA is TGCAGCGTTTCTAGGGGGCCAACGCCCGACAATGAGCAGTTCTTC. It translates to CSVSRGPTPDNEQFF.

The gene calls are TRBV7-9 and TRBJ2-3, with TRBD2 matching 8 bases. The V gene's germline CDR1 is SEHNR and CDR2 FQNEAQ (reference sequence). J was trimmed by 6 bases and V by 8 bases; bases with no gene match: 10. This CDR3 region has 14 residues. CDR3 region: CASERGGSSDTQYF. The DNA of the CDR3 is TGTGCCAGCGAACGGGGGGGCAGTTCCGATACGCAGTATTTT.

This rearrangement joins TRBV7-7 to TRBJ2-2; no definite D call. Germline assignment: CDR1 SSHAT and CDR2 FNYEAQ (reference sequence). The V and J ends lost 5 bases and 7 bases respectively, with 8 bases between them. The CDR3 extends over 12 amino acids. CDR3 coding DNA: TGTGCCAGCAGCCGGAGAGTCGGGGAGCTGTTTTTT. Residues: CASSRRVGELFF. The whole variable domain, remainder taken from reference TRBV7-7 and TRBJ2-2, is GAGVSQSPRYKVTKRGQDVTLRCDPISSHATLYWYQQALGQGPEFLTYFNYEAQPDKSGLPSDRFSAERPEGSISTLTIQRTEQRDSAMYRCASSRRVGELFFGEGSRLTVL.

CDR3 protein: CASSWAGQTQYF. CDR3 DNA: TGTGCCAGCAGCTGGGCGGGGCAGACCCAGTACTTC. The chain carries TRBV28 and TRBJ2-5; D perhaps matches TRBD2 (6 bases). The CDR3 has 12 residues. V was shortened by 6 bases and J by 6 bases, with 11 bases between the two germline ends. Per germline, CDR1 MDHEN and CDR2 SYDVKM.

The chain combines TRBV7-8 with TRBJ1-5; 9 bases agree with TRBD1. Germline CDR1 SGHVS, CDR2 FQNEAQ. This CDR3 is 16 amino acids long. Unmatched junction bases numbered 3, after V lost 0 bases and J lost 3 bases. CDR3 in DNA: TGTGCCAGCAGCTTAGCGACAGGGGGGAACAATCAGCCCCAGCATTTT. Translation gives CASSLATGGNNQPQHF.

The V and J genes are TRBV7-9 and TRBJ1-5, with D possibly being TRBD1 (5 bases). Per the germline V gene, CDR1 is SEHNR and CDR2 is FQNEAQ (reference sequence). The CDR3 has 13 amino acids. CDR3 bases: TGTTCCGTTGGTATTGGGGCTGATCAGCCCCAGCATTTT. It specifies CSVGIGADQPQHF.

This chain links TRBV5-5 with TRBJ1-2; 9 bases are a match to TRBD1. Unmatched junction bases numbered 5, after V lost 1 base and J lost 4 bases. The CDR3 length is 15 residues. Germline V gene data show CDR1 as SGHKS and CDR2 as YYEKEE (reference sequence). The CDR3 DNA follows: TGTGCCAGCAGCTTGAGACAGGGGGTCAGCTATGGCTACACCTTC. This codes for CASSLRQGVSYGYTF.

The rearrangement links TRBV5-4 to TRBJ2-1, with 7 bases lining up with TRBD1. Germline V gives CDR1 SGHNT, CDR2 YYREEE (reference sequence). There are 14 residues in the CDR3. V dropped 4 bases and J dropped 2; count of bases not matched to a gene: 3. The CDR3 loop is CASSVGQPYNEQFF. CDR3 bases: TGTGCCAGCAGCGTGGGACAGCCCTACAATGAGCAGTTCTTC.

This rearrangement joins TRBV30 to TRBJ1-5; maybe TRBD1 (5 bases). The CDR3 sequence is 13 residues long. From germline, CDR1 is GTSNPN and CDR2 SVGIG (reference sequence). The V end lost 2 bases, the J end lost 4 bases, and 9 bases lay between the germline ends. The CDR3 is CAWSSGLNQPQHF. CDR3 in DNA: TGTGCCTGGAGTTCAGGGCTTAATCAGCCCCAGCATTTT. Combining the CDR3 with reference TRBV30 and TRBJ1-5 gives the whole variable domain SQTIHQWPATLVQPVGSPLSLECTVEGTSNPNLYWYRQAAGRGLQLLFYSVGIGQISSEVPQNLSASRPQDRQFILSSKKLLLSDSGFYLCAWSSGLNQPQHFGDGTRLSIL.

Turning to this clone: A much larger clone differs from this one at a single base, so this may be a read error. The chain uses TRBV7-9 and TRBJ2-7, with 9 nucleotides matching TRBD1. CDR1 is SEHNR, CDR2 FQNEAQ, per germline (reference sequence). The CDR3 loop spans 14 amino acids. With V trimmed by 6 bases and J by 2 bases, 5 bases remained unmatched. This CDR3 is CASSPGTGTYEQYF. The CDR3, as DNA: TGTGCCAGCAGTCCCGGGACAGGGACCTACGAGCAGTACTTC.

This chain joins TRBV19 and TRBJ1-2; 8 positions match TRBD1. This CDR3 comprises 14 residues. Germline-derived CDR1 and CDR2 are LNHDA and SQIVND (reference sequence). The V and J ends lost 5 bases and 7 bases, in that order; junction bases with no gene match: 9. The CDR3 spells CASSPDRGGGGYTF. The CDR3 nucleotides are TGTGCCAGTAGTCCCGACAGGGGTGGTGGTGGCTACACCTTC. Filled out from reference TRBV19 and TRBJ1-2, the complete variable domain reads DGGITQSPKYLFRKEGQNVTLSCEQNLNHDAMYWYRQDPGQGLRLIYYSQIVNDFQKGDIAEGYSVSREKKESFPLTVTSAQKNPTAFYLCASSPDRGGGGYTFGSGTRLTVV.

CDR3 sequence reads: CASSLEEGGVGYTF. The CDR3 DNA reads TGTGCCAGCAGCTTAGAAGAGGGAGGGGTCGGCTACACCTTC. The chain has TRBV7-9 and TRBJ1-2; maybe TRBD1 (5 bases). This CDR3 comprises 14 residues. The ends were cut back, 1 base at V and 8 bases at J, with 14 bases in the middle. Germline assignment: CDR1 SEHNR and CDR2 FQNEAQ (reference sequence).

This rearrangement joins TRBV15 to TRBJ1-2; TRBD1 matches 7 bases. This CDR3 spans 15 amino acids. The trim removed 2 bases at V and 2 bases at J, leaving 5 bases unmatched. Germline CDR1 reads LNHNV; CDR2 reads YYDKDF (reference sequence). CDR3: CATSRPGTANYGYTF. The CDR3 bases are TGTGCCACCAGCAGACCCGGGACAGCCAACTATGGCTACACCTTC.

In its sample, this clone was seen once. The chain joins TRBV7-3 to TRBJ1-1; a possible D gene is TRBD1 (5 bases). The germline gives CDR1 SGHTA, CDR2 FQGTGA. CDR3 length: 16 residues. V dropped 5 bases and J dropped 5 bases, with 21 bases sitting between them. As DNA, the CDR3 is TGTGCCAGCAGCCACAAACCAGGGATCGATTATACTGAAGCTTTCTTT. Residues: CASSHKPGIDYTEAFF.

The chain joins TRBV14 to TRBJ2-5; tentative D call: TRBD2 (5 bases). Germline assignment: CDR1 SGHDN and CDR2 FVKESK. The V and J ends lost 1 base and 9 bases respectively, with 12 bases between them. This CDR3 is built from 13 residues. CDR3 bases: TGTGCCAGCAGCCAAGCGGCCCCGGGGTCCCAGTACTTC. It translates to CASSQAAPGSQYF.